One sample yielded the 30 T cell receptor beta chains listed below, sequenced in a study of T cells and Merkel cell carcinoma outcomes. Using immunoSEQ multiplex PCR, the repertoire was profiled, and TCRdb retains in-frame clones only, with some absent. The sample has about 12,000 clones; just under 97% are singletons. The material sequenced was tumor tissue from Merkel cell carcinoma. These receptors all stem from a human donor with Merkel cell carcinoma.

This clone was seen only once. V usage is TRBV18 and J usage is TRBJ2-1, with D possibly matching TRBD2 (5 bases). This CDR3 is 13 amino acids long. V was trimmed by 3 bases and J by 13 bases, leaving 16 bases between them. Germline lookup yields CDR1 KGHSH and CDR2 LQKENI. The CDR3 DNA follows: TGTGCCAGCTCACCGCTCAAGGCAGGAGGACAGTTCTTC. This sequence encodes CASSPLKAGGQFF.

V usage is TRBV6-1 and J usage is TRBJ1-2; 7 positions match TRBD1. Trimming cost V 6 bases and J 6 bases; bases outside gene matches: 7. Germline CDR1 reads MNHNS; CDR2 reads SASEGT. The CDR3 extends over 13 amino acids. The CDR3 here is CASRRTGLNGYTF. CDR3 in DNA: TGTGCCAGCAGAAGGACAGGATTGAATGGCTACACCTTC.

The V gene is TRBV18, the J gene TRBJ1-2, with 7 nucleotides matching TRBD1. The V segment lost 2 bases and the J segment 4 bases; nucleotides outside the gene matches: 4. Germline-derived CDR1 and CDR2 are KGHSH and LQKENI. The CDR3 is 14 residues long. The CDR3 nucleotides are TGTGCCAGCTCACCAAAGCAGGGGGGCTATGGCTACACCTTC. Protein: CASSPKQGGYGYTF.

As DNA, the CDR3 is TGTGCCATCGGGACGGATACAGATACGCAGTATTTT. As protein: CAIGTDTDTQYF. The chain carries TRBV10-3 and TRBJ2-3, with D perhaps assigned TRBD1 or TRBD2 (5 bases each). V lost 8 bases and J lost 3, with 9 bases in between. Germline V gives CDR1 ENHRY, CDR2 SYGVKD. The CDR3 length is 12 residues.

The genes are TRBV7-9 and TRBJ2-1, with D perhaps being TRBD1 or TRBD2 (5 bases each). The CDR3 extends over 15 amino acids. Germline CDR1 is SEHNR and CDR2 is FQNEAQ (reference sequence). V lost 3 bases to trimming and J lost 6 bases, with 15 bases between them. The CDR3 region has the DNA TGTGCCAGCAGCTTCGCCGGGACGCAGGGCAATGAGCAGTTCTTC. This gives the protein CASSFAGTQGNEQFF.

The chain recombines TRBV4-1 with TRBJ2-7; 8 bases line up with TRBD2. This CDR3 contains 16 residues. Trimming at V came to 3 bases and at J to 2 bases, leaving 9 bases not matched to a gene. Germline V CDR1 and CDR2: MGHRA, YSYEKL. The CDR3 bases are TGCGCCAGCAGCCATATCCCGGGACTAGGGCCCTACGAGCAGTACTTC. Its protein product is CASSHIPGLGPYEQYF.

The chain employs TRBV6-1 and TRBJ1-5; no clear D gene. The CDR3 totals 16 residues. Germline CDR1 and CDR2: MNHNS and SASEGT. Between the trimmed V and J ends, which lost 2 bases and 0 bases, there was a span of 11 bases. CDR3 DNA sequence: TGTGCCAGCAGTGAACTTGACACGTATAGCAATCAGCCCCAGCATTTT. Translating gives CASSELDTYSNQPQHF.

In its sample, this clone was seen once. This chain uses TRBV5-1 with TRBJ1-5; no definite D call. This CDR3 spans 13 amino acids. Trimming pared 0 bases from V and 11 bases from J, leaving 12 bases between. Looked up from germline, CDR1 is SGHRS and CDR2 is YFSETQ. The CDR3 DNA follows: TGCGCCAGCAGCTTGGACGGAGGTCCGGCCCAGCATTTT. As protein: CASSLDGGPAQHF.

This chain joins TRBV15 and TRBJ1-2; D not certain. Germline V gives CDR1 LNHNV, CDR2 YYDKDF (reference sequence). The CDR3 consists of 16 residues. V dropped 0 bases and J dropped 8 bases, with 19 bases sitting between them. CDR3 sequence reads: CATSRDPGGRRGGYTF. In nucleotides, the CDR3 is TGTGCCACCAGCAGAGATCCGGGAGGGCGTAGAGGAGGCTACACCTTC.

The chain uses TRBV5-1 and TRBJ1-2; 9 bases align to TRBD1. CDR1 is SGHRS, CDR2 YFSETQ, per germline. The CDR3 contains 16 residues. With V trimmed by 0 bases and J by 6 bases, 9 bases remained unmatched. CDR3 sequence reads: CASSLAPDRGANGYTF. In DNA form, the CDR3 reads TGCGCCAGCAGCTTGGCTCCTGACAGGGGGGCTAATGGCTACACCTTC.

V usage is TRBV9 and J usage is TRBJ2-3; D uncertain. Germline V gene lookup returns CDR1 SGDLS and CDR2 YYNGEE. With 4 bases removed from V and 3 bases from J, the gap between germline ends came to 15 bases. The CDR3 is 15 amino acids. CDR3 DNA sequence: TGTGCCAGCAGCACAAATGGCGATGTAACAGATACGCAGTATTTT. The encoded protein is CASSTNGDVTDTQYF. Filled out from reference TRBV9 and TRBJ2-3, the complete variable domain reads DSGVTQTPKHLITATGQRVTLRCSPRSGDLSVYWYQQSLDQGLQFLIQYYNGEERAKGNILERFSAQQFPDLHSELNLSSLELGDSALYFCASSTNGDVTDTQYFGPGTRLTVL.

The chain combines TRBV7-2 with TRBJ2-7; D unclear. Germline V CDR1 and CDR2: SGHTA, FQGNSA. V lost 1 base, J lost 7 bases, and 8 bases lay in between. The CDR3 is made up of 12 amino acids. This CDR3 reads CASSLVSKEQYF. CDR3 in DNA: TGTGCCAGCAGCTTAGTATCAAAGGAGCAGTACTTC. Complete variable domain (other parts from reference TRBV7-2 and TRBJ2-7): GAGVSQSPSNKVTEKGKDVELRCDPISGHTALYWYRQSLGQGLEFLIYFQGNSAPDKSGLPSDRFSAERTGGSVSTLTIQRTQQEDSAVYLCASSLVSKEQYFGPGTRLTVT.

The CDR3, as DNA: TGTGCTAGTGGTTTGGCTAGCGGGAGGGTGGAGACCCAGTACTTC. It is translated as CASGLASGRVETQYF. The genes are TRBV12-5 and TRBJ2-5; 12 bases line up with TRBD2. The CDR3 has 15 residues. Germline CDR1 and CDR2: LGHNT and FRNRAP. J was trimmed by 5 bases and V by 1 base; bases with no gene match: 2.

As regards this clone: A junction boundary mismatches the germline segment, possibly from a read error. CDR3 amino acids: CASSVGAMGDMQYF. CDR3 DNA: TGTGCCAGCAGCGTAGGAGCCATGGGGGATATGCAGTATTTT. The chain links TRBV9 to TRBJ2-3; D is possibly TRBD1 or TRBD2 (5 bases each). Germline V gene data show CDR1 as SGDLS and CDR2 as YYNGEE. The CDR3 runs to 14 residues.

The gene calls are TRBV19 and TRBJ2-3; no clear D. Germline loops: CDR1 LNHDA, CDR2 SQIVND (reference sequence). The V and J ends lost 2 bases and 1 base respectively, with 4 bases between them. The CDR3 runs to 13 residues. The CDR3 here is CASSIRGTDTQYF. The CDR3 nucleotides read TGTGCCAGTAGTATAAGAGGCACAGATACGCAGTATTTT.

The chain couples TRBV2 to TRBJ2-2; 9 nucleotides match TRBD2. Germline loops: CDR1 SNHLY, CDR2 FYNNEI. Germline trimming cut 2 bases from V and 6 bases from J; bases unmatched to any gene: 4. The length of the CDR3 is 15 residues. CDR3 in amino acids: CASSESGLAPGELFF. The DNA for the CDR3 is TGTGCCAGCAGTGAATCGGGACTAGCCCCCGGGGAGCTGTTTTTT. The variable domain in full, with the rest retrieved from reference TRBV2 and TRBJ2-2, is EPEVTQTPSHQVTQMGQEVILRCVPISNHLYFYWYRQILGQKVEFLVSFYNNEISEKSEIFDDQFSVERPDGSNFTLKIRSTKLEDSAMYFCASSESGLAPGELFFGEGSRLTVL.

The gene calls are TRBV18 and TRBJ1-5; 9 bases map to TRBD1. Germline values: CDR1 KGHSH, CDR2 LQKENI. The V gene end was trimmed by 3 bases and the J gene end by 2 bases; junction bases not matched to a gene: 2. The length of the CDR3 is 15 residues. CDR3 region: CASSPRTGGNQPQHF. The CDR3 region has the DNA TGTGCCAGCTCACCTAGGACAGGGGGCAATCAGCCCCAGCATTTT.

This chain links TRBV6-5 with TRBJ1-2; no clear D gene. The length of the CDR3 is 14 residues. The germline V and J ends were trimmed by 0 bases and 0 bases, with 5 bases remaining between them. Germline V gives CDR1 MNHEY, CDR2 SVGAGI. The CDR3 DNA reads as TGTGCCAGCAGTTACTCAGGCCCTAACTATGGCTACACCTTC. It translates to CASSYSGPNYGYTF.

The CDR3 nucleotides are TGCAGCGTTTGGGACCCATCCTACGAGCAGTACTTC. Translating gives CSVWDPSYEQYF. This chain links TRBV29-1 with TRBJ2-7; D may correspond to TRBD1 or TRBD2 (5 bases each). CDR3 size: 12 residues. Germline lookup yields CDR1 SQVTM and CDR2 ANQGSEA. V lost 5 bases, J lost 1 base, and 9 bases lay in between.

The CDR3 is CAWTPLGRSQETQYF. For the CDR3, the DNA is TGTGCCTGGACCCCCCTAGGGCGGAGCCAAGAGACCCAGTACTTC. The chain carries TRBV30 and TRBJ2-5; no clear D. Deletions cut 4 bases from V and 1 base from J, with 16 bases between. CDR1 is GTSNPN and CDR2 is SVGIG in the germline V gene (reference sequence). The CDR3 consists of 15 residues.

CDR3 region: CASSEDSYNEQFF. The CDR3 bases are TGTGCCAGCAGCGAGGACAGTTACAATGAGCAGTTCTTC. This sequence joins TRBV5-4 and TRBJ2-1, with D possibly matching TRBD1 (6 bases). Trimming left V 4 bases short and J 4 bases short, with 9 bases between. The CDR3 contains 13 residues. The germline gives CDR1 SGHNT, CDR2 YYREEE (reference sequence).

This chain joins TRBV5-1 and TRBJ1-1, with 9 nucleotides matching TRBD1. Germline CDR1 SGHRS, CDR2 YFSETQ. This CDR3 is built from 15 residues. The trim removed 4 bases at V and 9 bases at J, leaving 13 bases unmatched. The CDR3: CASSQRTGVGTKAFF. For the CDR3, the DNA is TGCGCCAGCAGCCAAAGGACAGGGGTGGGTACTAAAGCTTTCTTT.

This clone occurred a few times. This chain uses TRBV18 with TRBJ2-5; D is undetermined. This CDR3 has 13 residues. Trimming removed 2 bases at V and 1 base at J, with 5 bases between. CDR1 KGHSH and CDR2 LQKENI come from the germline V gene. The CDR3 nucleotides read TGTGCCAGCTCACCAGCGACCCAAGAGACCCAGTACTTC. It codes for CASSPATQETQYF.

The V call is TRBV7-3, the J call TRBJ2-1; unclear D gene. This CDR3 comprises 12 residues. V was cut by 5 bases and J by 6 bases, with 8 bases left in between. From germline, CDR1 is SGHTA and CDR2 FQGTGA. The CDR3 region is CASSIDLNEQFF. CDR3 in DNA: TGTGCCAGCAGCATAGACCTCAATGAGCAGTTCTTC. Drawing the rest from reference TRBV7-3 and TRBJ2-1, the complete variable domain is GAGVSQTPSNKVTEKGKYVELRCDPISGHTALYWYRQSLGQGPEFLIYFQGTGAADDSGLPNDRFFAVRPEGSVSTLKIQRTERGDSAVYLCASSIDLNEQFFGPGTRLTVL.

The rearrangement joins TRBV30 to TRBJ1-1; no clear D gene. Germline CDR1 is GTSNPN and CDR2 is SVGIG (reference sequence). The CDR3 is 13 amino acids. V was clipped by 3 bases and J by 1 base, with 9 bases between them. In nucleotides, the CDR3 is TGTGCCTGGAGACGATCAGGGAACACTGAAGCTTTCTTT. Amino acids: CAWRRSGNTEAFF.

The chain employs TRBV5-1 and TRBJ2-7, with a possible D match to TRBD1 (5 bases). The CDR3 extends over 13 amino acids. V lost 7 bases and J lost 0, with 11 bases in between. From germline, CDR1 is SGHRS and CDR2 YFSETQ. The CDR3 spells CASAKDSSYEQYF. DNA for the CDR3: TGCGCCAGCGCAAAAGACAGCTCCTACGAGCAGTACTTC.

The chain couples TRBV4-2 to TRBJ2-7; 7 bases match TRBD2. Per the germline V gene, CDR1 is LGHNA and CDR2 is YNFKEQ. CDR3 size: 16 residues. J was trimmed by 4 bases and V by 0 bases; bases with no gene match: 9. DNA of the CDR3: TGTGCCAGCAGCCAAGACACGAGGGAGGGAGGATACGAGCAGTACTTC. The encoded protein is CASSQDTREGGYEQYF.

This clone was observed a single time. For the CDR3, the DNA is TGTGCCAGCAGCCGACACTCCCACTCTGGAAACACCATATATTTT. This gives the protein CASSRHSHSGNTIYF. The chain recombines TRBV6-5 with TRBJ1-3; D is unresolved. CDR1 MNHEY and CDR2 SVGAGI come from the germline V gene. The ends were cut back, 6 bases at V and 0 bases at J, with 12 bases in the middle. The CDR3 runs 15 residues.

The rearrangement joins TRBV7-3 to TRBJ2-1; 8 bases are shared with TRBD2. The germline gives CDR1 SGHTA, CDR2 FQGTGA. This CDR3 is 13 amino acids long. The trim removed 5 bases at V and 8 bases at J, leaving 5 bases unmatched. The CDR3 here is CASSLGRADEQFF. DNA of the CDR3: TGTGCCAGCAGCCTCGGGAGGGCCGATGAGCAGTTCTTC.

This chain connects TRBV6-6 to TRBJ2-2; possibly TRBD1 for D (5 bases). V shed 8 bases and J shed 0 bases, with 13 bases lying between them. The CDR3 has 15 amino acids. Germline V gene lookup returns CDR1 MNHNY and CDR2 SVGAGI (reference sequence). CDR3: CASRAGPSNTGELFF. The CDR3 nucleotides are TGTGCCAGCCGGGCAGGGCCTTCGAACACCGGGGAGCTGTTTTTT.